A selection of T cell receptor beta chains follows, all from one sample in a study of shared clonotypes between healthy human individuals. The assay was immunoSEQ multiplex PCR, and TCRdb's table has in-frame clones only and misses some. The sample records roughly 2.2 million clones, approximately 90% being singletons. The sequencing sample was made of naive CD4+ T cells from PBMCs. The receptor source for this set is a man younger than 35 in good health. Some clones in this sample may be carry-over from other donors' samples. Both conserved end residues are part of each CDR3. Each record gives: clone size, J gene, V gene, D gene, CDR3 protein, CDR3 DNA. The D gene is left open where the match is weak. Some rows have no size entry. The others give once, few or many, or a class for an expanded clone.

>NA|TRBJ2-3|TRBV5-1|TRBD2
CASSPSGSVGDTQYF
TGCGCCAGCAGCCCGAGCGGGAGTGTCGGAGATACGCAGTATTTT
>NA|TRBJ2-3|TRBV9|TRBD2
CASSVSALAGGGTQYF
TGTGCCAGCAGCGTAAGTGCACTAGCGGGAGGAGGTACGCAGTATTTT
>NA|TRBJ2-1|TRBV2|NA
CASRWEKAYNEQFF
TGTGCCAGCAGGTGGGAGAAGGCCTACAATGAGCAGTTCTTC
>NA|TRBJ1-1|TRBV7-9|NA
CASSLAGFGEAFF
TGTGCCAGCAGCTTAGCCGGGTTCGGTGAAGCTTTCTTT
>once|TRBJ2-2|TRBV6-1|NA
CASKQPNTGELFF
TGTGCCAGCAAACAGCCGAACACCGGGGAGCTGTTTTTT
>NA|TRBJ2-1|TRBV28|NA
CASSLTGTYNEQFF
TGTGCCAGCAGTTTAACAGGTACCTACAATGAGCAGTTCTTC
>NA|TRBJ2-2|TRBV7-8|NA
CASSLALVGYTNTGELFF
TGTGCCAGCAGCTTAGCGCTCGTAGGCTATACGAACACCGGGGAGCTGTTTTTT
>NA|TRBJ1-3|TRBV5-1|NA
CASSLEGVVSGNTIYF
TGCGCCAGCAGCTTGGAGGGGGTGGTCTCTGGAAACACCATATATTTT
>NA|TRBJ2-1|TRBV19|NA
CASSNRWRASYNEQFF
TGTGCCAGTAGTAACCGCTGGCGGGCCTCCTACAATGAGCAGTTCTTC
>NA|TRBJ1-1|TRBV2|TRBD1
CASSANRGMGTEAFF
TGTGCCAGCAGTGCTAACAGGGGGATGGGGACTGAAGCTTTCTTT
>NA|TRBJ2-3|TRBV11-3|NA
CASSRGGTDTTDTQYF
TGTGCCAGCAGCCGAGGAGGGACCGACACCACAGATACGCAGTATTTT
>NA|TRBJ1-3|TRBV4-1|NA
CASSHPTGESGNTIYF
TGCGCCAGCAGCCATCCCACCGGGGAGTCTGGAAACACCATATATTTT
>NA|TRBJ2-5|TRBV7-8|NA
CASSEGTIPGPQYF
TGTGCCAGCAGCGAAGGGACCATCCCGGGCCCCCAGTACTTC
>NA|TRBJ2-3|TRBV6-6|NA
CASRPPGAFRDTQYF
TGTGCCAGCAGACCCCCGGGGGCTTTCAGAGATACGCAGTATTTT
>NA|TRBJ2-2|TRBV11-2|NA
CASSPRDTPWEDNTGELFF
TGTGCCAGCAGCCCACGGGACACCCCTTGGGAAGATAACACCGGGGAGCTGTTTTTT
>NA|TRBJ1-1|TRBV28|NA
CASSLNRMNTEAFF
TGTGCCAGCAGTTTAAATAGGATGAACACTGAAGCTTTCTTT
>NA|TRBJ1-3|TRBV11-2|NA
CASSFTGSSGNTIYF
TGTGCCAGCAGCTTCACAGGGTCCTCTGGAAACACCATATATTTT
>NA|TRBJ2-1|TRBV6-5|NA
CASSYISPLNEQFF
TGTGCCAGCAGTTACATCTCCCCCCTGAATGAGCAGTTCTTC